The 30 T cell receptor beta chains given below trace back to one sample, sequenced in a study of cytomegalovirus exposure and HLA in healthy donors. The PCR made use of 60 Vbeta and 13 Jbeta primers. Libraries were prepared by immunoSEQ multiplex PCR; TCRdb keeps only in-frame clonotypes and omits some of them. Found here are around 150,000 clones, 79% of them singletons; the top ten hold around 6.6%. The material sequenced was PBMCs. The receptor set was obtained from a man aged 45-60 years in good health and CMV-seropositive.

The chain joins TRBV27 to TRBJ2-2; D is unresolved. V dropped 5 bases and J dropped 6 bases, with 7 bases sitting between them. CDR1 is MNHEY and CDR2 is SMNVEV in the germline V gene (reference sequence). The CDR3 loop spans 12 amino acids. CDR3 protein: CASSPHPGELFF. CDR3 DNA: TGTGCCAGCAGTCCCCATCCCGGGGAGCTGTTTTTT.

The chain carries TRBV28 and TRBJ2-6; 8 bases are shared with TRBD1. The CDR3 has 19 amino acids. Germline loops: CDR1 MDHEN, CDR2 SYDVKM. V lost 3 bases to trimming and J lost 2 bases; unmatched junction nucleotides: 12. CDR3 residues: CASSFRYGQGDTGANVLTF. The CDR3 nucleotides read TGTGCCAGCAGTTTTAGGTACGGACAGGGCGACACTGGGGCCAACGTCCTGACTTTC.

Here the CDR3 DNA reads TGTGCCAGCAGCAATTTAGCGTTCGGGAACACTGAAGCTTTCTTT. It yields the protein CASSNLAFGNTEAFF. The V and J genes are TRBV21-1 and TRBJ1-1. TRBV21-1 is a listed pseudogene. CDR3 length: 15 residues.

The V call is TRBV5-1, the J call TRBJ2-2; D remains ambiguous. V lost 0 bases and J 9 bases, leaving 12 bases between the germline ends. Germline V gene data show CDR1 as SGHRS and CDR2 as YFSETQ. The CDR3 is 14 amino acids. CDR3 nucleotide sequence: TGCGCCAGCAGCTTGGTGGAGTTTTCCCGGGAGCTGTTTTTT. Amino acid sequence: CASSLVEFSRELFF.

The rearrangement joins TRBV12-2 to TRBJ2-1; TRBD2, the table's D call, was not compared with the DNA. TRBV12-2 is flagged as a pseudogene. The CDR3 has 14 residues. Here the CDR3 DNA reads TGTGCAAGTCGCTTACACCACCCTAGCAATGAGCAGTTCTTC. Its protein is CASRLHHPSNEQFF.

In DNA, the CDR3 is TGTGCCAGCAGCGTAGTAGTCTACACTGAAGCTTTCTTT. Translation gives CASSVVVYTEAFF. The rearrangement uses TRBV9 and TRBJ1-1; no firm D call. Germline lookup yields CDR1 SGDLS and CDR2 YYNGEE. The CDR3 sequence is 13 residues long. V lost 0 bases to trimming and J lost 3 bases, with 6 bases between them.

The chain employs TRBV10-2 and TRBJ2-4; D might be TRBD1 (6 bases). Trimming stripped 4 bases from V and 0 bases from J, with 19 bases between. CDR3 length: 18 residues. The germline V gene has CDR1 WSHSY and CDR2 SAAADI. CDR3: CASSGVKMGALAKNIQYF. DNA of the CDR3: TGCGCCAGCAGTGGGGTTAAAATGGGGGCCCTAGCCAAAAACATTCAGTACTTC.

This chain uses TRBV30 with TRBJ2-2; D is uncertain. Trimming took 2 bases from V and 2 from J, leaving 9 bases between them. Germline values: CDR1 GTSNPN, CDR2 SVGIG (reference sequence). There are 14 residues in the CDR3. The CDR3 spells CAWSPLTNTGELFF. CDR3 bases: TGTGCCTGGAGTCCCCTCACTAACACCGGGGAGCTGTTTTTT.

Of note for this clone: This CDR3 is also generated by other DNA sequences in the sample. This chain joins TRBV5-1 and TRBJ2-3; perhaps TRBD1 as D (6 bases). V was clipped by 3 bases and J by 5 bases, with 10 bases between them. Germline CDR1 is SGHRS and CDR2 is YFSETQ. The CDR3 totals 13 residues. In nucleotides, the CDR3 is TGCGCCAGCAGCTCCCAAGGGGGAGATACGCAGTATTTT. It yields the protein CASSSQGGDTQYF.

The chain couples TRBV5-1 to TRBJ1-2; D remains ambiguous. This CDR3 region has 12 residues. Trimming stripped 8 bases from V and 5 bases from J, with 13 bases between. CDR1 and CDR2 from the germline V gene are SGHRS and YFSETQ. The chain's CDR3 is CASKDGLYGYTF. Here the CDR3 DNA reads TGCGCCAGTAAAGACGGACTATATGGCTACACCTTC.

This clone was observed once. This CDR3 reads CAWSVHRNSPLHF. The CDR3 nucleotides are TGTGCCTGGAGTGTACACAGGAATTCACCCCTCCACTTT. J is TRBJ1-6 and V is TRBV30; D may be TRBD1 (5 bases). Trimming removed 0 bases from V and 7 bases from J, with 7 bases in between. The CDR3 contains 13 residues. CDR1 is GTSNPN, CDR2 SVGIG, per germline (reference sequence).

The chain combines TRBV28 with TRBJ2-7; 8 bases agree with TRBD2. Germline trimming cut 2 bases from V and 6 bases from J; bases unmatched to any gene: 6. Per germline, CDR1 MDHEN and CDR2 SYDVKM. The CDR3 sequence is 14 residues long. The CDR3 spells CASSLAAGGREQYF. Here the CDR3 DNA reads TGTGCCAGCAGTTTAGCGGCGGGAGGTCGCGAGCAGTACTTC.

V and J are TRBV5-4 and TRBJ2-5; D might be TRBD2 (5 bases). Germline V gene data show CDR1 as SGHNT and CDR2 as YYREEE (reference sequence). Trimming shortened V by 0 bases and J by 7 bases, and 10 bases separated the two germline ends. The CDR3 spans 13 residues. CDR3 protein: CASSLDVAGTQYF. The CDR3, as DNA: TGTGCCAGCAGCTTGGACGTCGCGGGGACCCAGTACTTC.

The CDR3 is CATHTFGNQPQHF. CDR3 DNA: TGTGCCACGCACACCTTTGGCAATCAGCCCCAGCATTTT. The chain couples TRBV6-6 to TRBJ1-5, with D unclear. CDR1 is MNHNY, CDR2 SVGAGI, per germline (reference sequence). The CDR3 is 13 residues long. V was trimmed by 10 bases and J by 2 bases, leaving 12 bases between them.

The chain couples TRBV6-6 to TRBJ1-2; D is ambiguous. V lost 10 bases to trimming and J lost 4 bases, with 19 bases between them. CDR3 length: 14 residues. The V gene's germline CDR1 is MNHNY and CDR2 SVGAGI (reference sequence). The DNA for the CDR3 is TGTGCCACCCTCCGGACTCAAGCCAGCTATGGCTACACCTTC. It codes for CATLRTQASYGYTF.

The J gene is TRBJ2-2, the V gene TRBV5-1; 11 nucleotides agree with TRBD2. This CDR3 contains 13 residues. From germline, CDR1 is SGHRS and CDR2 YFSETQ. V lost 7 bases, J lost 7 bases, and 3 bases stayed unmatched. CDR3 coding DNA: TGCGCCAGCGGACTAGCGGGCGGCGGGGAGCTGTTTTTT. Amino acid sequence: CASGLAGGGELFF.

The gene calls are TRBV5-1 and TRBJ1-1, with a possible D match to TRBD1 (5 bases). Trimming pared 6 bases from V and 2 bases from J, leaving 14 bases between. There are 14 residues in the CDR3. Germline assignment: CDR1 SGHRS and CDR2 YFSETQ. Here the CDR3 reads CASIPERGNTEAFF. For the CDR3, the DNA is TGCGCCAGCATCCCTGAAAGGGGTAACACTGAAGCTTTCTTT. Full variable domain (missing parts from reference TRBV5-1 and TRBJ1-1): KAGVTQTPRYLIKTRGQQVTLSCSPISGHRSVSWYQQTPGQGLQFLFEYFSETQRNKGNFPGRFSGRQFSNSRSEMNVSTLELGDSALYLCASIPERGNTEAFFGQGTRLTVV.

The chain has TRBV9 and TRBJ2-3, with 9 positions matching TRBD1. CDR3 length equals 14 residues. V shed 4 bases and J 4 bases; nucleotides not matched to a gene: 4. Germline V CDR1 and CDR2: SGDLS, YYNGEE. In DNA, the CDR3 is TGTGCCAGCAGCCGGGGACAGGGCGCAGATACGCAGTATTTT. Protein product: CASSRGQGADTQYF.

V gene TRBV6-5 combines with J gene TRBJ2-7, with D perhaps TRBD2 (6 bases). This CDR3 spans 14 amino acids. The V end was cut by 2 bases, the J end by 7 bases, with 15 bases between. Germline CDR1 is MNHEY and CDR2 is SVGAGI. CDR3 DNA: TGTGCCAGCAGTTACGCGACCGGGGCGGGGGAGCAGTACTTC. Translation: CASSYATGAGEQYF.

This clone has a handful of counts. The rearrangement links TRBV19 to TRBJ2-2; D not resolved. V lost 2 bases, J lost 1 base, and 5 bases lay in between. Germline loops: CDR1 LNHDA, CDR2 SQIVND (reference sequence). This CDR3 has 14 residues. CDR3 nucleotide sequence: TGTGCCAGTAGTATATCCGGGAACACCGGGGAGCTGTTTTTT. Residues: CASSISGNTGELFF.

The rearrangement links TRBV28 to TRBJ2-5; D might be TRBD2 (7 bases). CDR1 and CDR2 from the germline V gene are MDHEN and SYDVKM. The CDR3 covers 13 residues. The ends were cut back, 5 bases at V and 14 bases at J, with 21 bases in the middle. Here the CDR3 reads CASSRGGNRPNYF. In DNA, the CDR3 is TGTGCCAGCAGTAGGGGGGGTAACCGACCAAATTACTTC.

The J gene is TRBJ2-5, the V gene TRBV13, with TRBD2 matching 8 bases. The DNA end is a closer match to TRBJ2-7, so the J assignment may be wrong. CDR1 is PRHDT and CDR2 is FYEKMQ in the germline V gene (reference sequence). CDR3 length equals 16 residues. CDR3 residues: CASSSSRSSGLYEQYF. Here the CDR3 DNA reads TGTGCCAGCAGCTCATCCCGGTCTAGCGGGCTCTACGAGCAGTACTTC.

With respect to this clone: The same CDR3 also results from other DNA sequences found in this sample. The DNA for the CDR3 is TGTGCCAGCAGTTTTTATAGCAATCAGCCCCAGCATTTT. Protein: CASSFYSNQPQHF. The V call is TRBV27, the J call TRBJ1-5; D is unclear. Germline V gene data show CDR1 as MNHEY and CDR2 as SMNVEV (reference sequence). V was trimmed by 3 bases and J by 0 bases, leaving 3 bases between them. The CDR3 covers 13 residues.

This sequence joins TRBV5-8 and TRBJ2-5; the D gene is possibly TRBD2 (6 bases). From germline, CDR1 is SGHTS and CDR2 YDEGEE. V was pared by 0 bases and J by 5 bases, with 11 bases between. The CDR3 sequence is 14 residues long. CDR3 in amino acids: CASSLDGSGETQYF. CDR3 bases: TGTGCCAGCAGCTTGGACGGGAGCGGGGAGACCCAGTACTTC.

The V call is TRBV5-4, the J call TRBJ1-4; 7 bases agree with TRBD1. V was pared by 1 base and J by 3 bases, with 3 bases of the junction left unmatched. CDR1 is SGHNT, CDR2 YYREEE, per germline (reference sequence). The CDR3 covers 15 residues. Here the CDR3 reads CASSLPGQPNEKLFF. CDR3 nucleotide sequence: TGTGCCAGCAGCTTGCCGGGACAGCCTAATGAAAAACTGTTTTTT.

V usage is TRBV11-3 and J usage is TRBJ1-1, with no clear D. The CDR3 extends over 13 amino acids. Per the germline V gene, CDR1 is SGHNT and CDR2 is YENEEA. Trimming removed 2 bases at V and 2 bases at J, with 6 bases between. In nucleotides, the CDR3 is TGTGCCAGCAGCTTACAGGAAAACACTGAAGCTTTCTTT. Amino acid sequence: CASSLQENTEAFF.

The V gene is TRBV7-9, the J gene TRBJ2-5, with a weak D call TRBD1 (5 bases). Looked up from germline, CDR1 is SEHNR and CDR2 is FQNEAQ (reference sequence). The CDR3 contains 15 residues. V lost 0 bases and J 4 bases, leaving 12 bases between the germline ends. DNA of the CDR3: TGTGCCAGCAGCTTAGCGCTTAGGACACCAGAGACCCAGTACTTC. This translates into CASSLALRTPETQYF.

The chain has TRBV5-4 and TRBJ2-7; 9 nucleotides align to TRBD2. This CDR3 is 16 amino acids long. V was clipped by 0 bases and J by 4 bases; unmatched bases: 8. The germline V gene encodes CDR1 SGHNT and CDR2 YYREEE (reference sequence). The CDR3 DNA reads as TGTGCCAGCAGCTTGGTCCTGGGGCGGGAGGGGTACGAGCAGTACTTC. Its translation is CASSLVLGREGYEQYF. Supplemented by reference TRBV5-4 and TRBJ2-7, the full variable domain reads ETGVTQSPTHLIKTRGQQVTLRCSSQSGHNTVSWYQQALGQGPQFIFQYYREEENGRGNFPPRFSGLQFPNYSSELNVNALELDDSALYLCASSLVLGREGYEQYFGPGTRLTVT.

CDR3: CASSLGLAGDYEQYF. The CDR3 region has the DNA TGTGCCAGCAGCTTAGGGCTAGCGGGAGACTACGAGCAGTACTTC. The chain carries TRBV7-6 and TRBJ2-7; 10 positions agree with TRBD2. With 1 base clipped from V and 3 bases from J, the junction kept 3 bases outside the gene matches. In germline, CDR1 is SGHVS, CDR2 FNYEAQ. The CDR3 consists of 15 residues. The whole variable domain, remainder taken from reference TRBV7-6 and TRBJ2-7, is GAGVSQSPRYKVTKRGQDVALRCDPISGHVSLYWYRQALGQGPEFLTYFNYEAQQDKSGLPNDRFSAERPEGSISTLTIQRTEQRDSAMYRCASSLGLAGDYEQYFGPGTRLTVT.

This clone came up once. The rearrangement uses TRBV18 and TRBJ2-5, with D maybe TRBD1 (5 bases). The J call is in doubt because the DNA end fits TRBJ2-7 better. The germline V gene encodes CDR1 KGHSH and CDR2 LQKENI. The CDR3 contains 13 residues. The CDR3 spells CASSLQGIYEQYF. The CDR3 DNA follows: TGTGCCAGCTCACTTCAGGGTATATACGAGCAGTACTTC.